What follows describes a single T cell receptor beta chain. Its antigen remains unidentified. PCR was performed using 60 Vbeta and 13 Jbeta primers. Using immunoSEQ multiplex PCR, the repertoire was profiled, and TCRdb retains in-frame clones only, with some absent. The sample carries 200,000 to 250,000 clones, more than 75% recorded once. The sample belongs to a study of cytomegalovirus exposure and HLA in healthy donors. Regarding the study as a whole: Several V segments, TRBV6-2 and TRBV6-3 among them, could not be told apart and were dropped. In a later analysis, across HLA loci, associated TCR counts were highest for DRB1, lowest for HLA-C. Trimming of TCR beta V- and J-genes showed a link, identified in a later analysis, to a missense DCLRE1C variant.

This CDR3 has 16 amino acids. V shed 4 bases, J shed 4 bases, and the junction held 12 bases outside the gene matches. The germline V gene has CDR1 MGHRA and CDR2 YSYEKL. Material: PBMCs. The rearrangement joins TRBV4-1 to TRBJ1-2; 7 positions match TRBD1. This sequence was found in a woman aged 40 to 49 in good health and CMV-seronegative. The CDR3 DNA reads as TGCGCCAGCAGCCTCCAATGGGGGGACAGCCTCTATGGCTACACCTTC. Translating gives CASSLQWGDSLYGYTF.